This entry describes one T cell receptor (beta chain). What it recognizes is unknown. This record comes from a study of cytomegalovirus exposure and HLA in healthy donors. Each donor was nominally healthy when sampled (though unrecorded immune exposures were likely). With 60 Vbeta and 13 Jbeta primers, the PCR was carried out. The assay was immunoSEQ multiplex PCR, and TCRdb's table has in-frame clones only and misses some. The table records 75,000 to 100,000 clones, approximately 75% of them present only once. The CDR3 length is 12 residues. The V gene end was trimmed by 8 bases and the J gene end by 11 bases; junction bases not matched to a gene: 8. CDR1 is LNHNV and CDR2 is YYDKDF in the germline V gene (reference sequence). Study results and limitations: Cytomegalovirus-associated TCR beta chains were listed, numbering some 170.

This rearrangement joins TRBV15 to TRBJ1-4; 7 bases agree with TRBD1. The TCR sequence derives from a female donor in good health and CMV-seropositive. Sequenced: PBMCs. Written as DNA, the CDR3 is TGTGCCACCGGTATAGACAGGGTTAAACTGTTTTTT. Protein sequence: CATGIDRVKLFF. The full variable domain, its missing parts supplied by reference TRBV15 and TRBJ1-4, is DAMVIQNPRYQVTQFGKPVTLSCSQTLNHNVMYWYQQKSSQAPKLLFHYYDKDFNNEADTPDNFQSRRPNTSFCFLDIRSPGLGDTAMYLCATGIDRVKLFFGSGTQLSVL.